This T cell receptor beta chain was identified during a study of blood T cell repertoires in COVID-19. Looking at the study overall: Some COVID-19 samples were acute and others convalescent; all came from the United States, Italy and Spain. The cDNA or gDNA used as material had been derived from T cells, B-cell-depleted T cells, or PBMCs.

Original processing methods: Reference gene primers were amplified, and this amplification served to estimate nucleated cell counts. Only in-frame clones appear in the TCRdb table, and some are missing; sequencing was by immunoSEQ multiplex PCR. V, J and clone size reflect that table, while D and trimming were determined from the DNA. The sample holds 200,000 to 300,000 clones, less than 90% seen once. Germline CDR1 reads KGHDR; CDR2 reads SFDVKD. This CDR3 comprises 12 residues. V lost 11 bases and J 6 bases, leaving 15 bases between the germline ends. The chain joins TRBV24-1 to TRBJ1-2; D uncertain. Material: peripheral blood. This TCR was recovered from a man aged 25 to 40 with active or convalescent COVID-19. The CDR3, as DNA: TGTGCCATTTGGGGTGAGGGCGATGGCTACACCTTC. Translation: CAIWGEGDGYTF.